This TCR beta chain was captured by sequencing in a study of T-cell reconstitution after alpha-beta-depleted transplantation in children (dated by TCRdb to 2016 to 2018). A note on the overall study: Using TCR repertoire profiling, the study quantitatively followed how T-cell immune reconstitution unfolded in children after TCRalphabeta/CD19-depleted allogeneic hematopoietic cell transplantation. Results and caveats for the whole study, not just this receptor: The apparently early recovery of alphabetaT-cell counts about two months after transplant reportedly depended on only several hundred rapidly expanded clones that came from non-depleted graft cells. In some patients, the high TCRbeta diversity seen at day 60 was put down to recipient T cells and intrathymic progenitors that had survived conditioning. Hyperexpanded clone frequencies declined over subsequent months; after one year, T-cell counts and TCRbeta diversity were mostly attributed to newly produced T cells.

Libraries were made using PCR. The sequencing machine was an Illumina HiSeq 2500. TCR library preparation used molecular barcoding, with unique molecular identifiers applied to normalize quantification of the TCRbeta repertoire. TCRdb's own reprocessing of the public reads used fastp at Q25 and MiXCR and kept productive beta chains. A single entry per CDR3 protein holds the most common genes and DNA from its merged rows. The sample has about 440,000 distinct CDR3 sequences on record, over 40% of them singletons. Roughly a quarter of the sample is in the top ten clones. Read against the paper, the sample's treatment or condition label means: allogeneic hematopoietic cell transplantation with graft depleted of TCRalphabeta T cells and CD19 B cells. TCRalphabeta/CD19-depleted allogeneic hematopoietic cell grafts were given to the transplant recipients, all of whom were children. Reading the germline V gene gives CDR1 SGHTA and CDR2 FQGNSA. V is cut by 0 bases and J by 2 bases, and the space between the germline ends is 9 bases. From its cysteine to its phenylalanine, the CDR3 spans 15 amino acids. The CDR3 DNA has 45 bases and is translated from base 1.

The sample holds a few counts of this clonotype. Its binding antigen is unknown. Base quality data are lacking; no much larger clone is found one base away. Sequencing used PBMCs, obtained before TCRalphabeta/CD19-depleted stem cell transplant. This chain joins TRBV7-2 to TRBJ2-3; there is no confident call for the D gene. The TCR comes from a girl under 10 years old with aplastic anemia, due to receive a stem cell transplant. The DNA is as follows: TGTGCCAGCAGCTTAGCCCCTACCAACACAGATACGCAGTATTTT. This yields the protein CASSLAPTNTDTQYF.